Here is one TCR beta chain with its context. This entry is derived from a study of blood T cell repertoires in COVID-19. Background on the study: The United States, Italy and Spain supplied acute and convalescent COVID-19 samples. Sources were T cells, B-cell-depleted T cells, or PBMCs; the material itself was cDNA or gDNA.

Per germline, CDR1 SGHDT and CDR2 YYEEEE. The CDR3 has 16 amino acids. J lost 5 bases, V lost 0 bases, and 7 bases had no gene match. In the authors' methods: It was from reference gene primer amplification that nucleated cell counts were estimated. Profiled with immunoSEQ multiplex PCR; TCRdb holds only in-frame clones, not every one. V, J and clone size reflect that table, while D and trimming were determined from the DNA. The repertoire holds approximately 26,000 clones, with less than 85% as singletons. The sequencing input was peripheral blood. The V gene is TRBV5-6, the J gene TRBJ2-3; TRBD2 aligns across 9 bases. The source of this sequence is a human donor in a cohort sampled during active COVID-19. This CDR3 is CASSLATSGDLDTQYF. CDR3 nucleotides: TGTGCCAGCAGCTTGGCGACTAGCGGAGACTTAGATACGCAGTATTTT.